This T cell receptor (beta chain) was recovered during a study of blood T cell repertoires in COVID-19. Here immunoSEQ multiplex PCR was the method, and the copy in TCRdb shows in-frame clones only, minus some. Of 400,000 to 550,000 clones listed, 87% were seen once; the top ten hold 1.5% to 2%. Germline CDR1 reads KGHSH; CDR2 reads LQKENI. Trimming shortened V by 2 bases and J by 6 bases, and 19 bases separated the two germline ends. The CDR3 sequence is 16 residues long. This rearrangement joins TRBV18 to TRBJ1-1, with D possibly matching TRBD1 (5 bases). Sequenced input: PBMCs or T cells enriched from blood (not recorded which). This TCR came from a woman under 30 with acute COVID-19. The CDR3 nucleotides read TGTGCCAGCTCACCAGGTGTTATCAGGGTAGGAGCTGAAGCTTTCTTT. Translating it yields CASSPGVIRVGAEAFF.